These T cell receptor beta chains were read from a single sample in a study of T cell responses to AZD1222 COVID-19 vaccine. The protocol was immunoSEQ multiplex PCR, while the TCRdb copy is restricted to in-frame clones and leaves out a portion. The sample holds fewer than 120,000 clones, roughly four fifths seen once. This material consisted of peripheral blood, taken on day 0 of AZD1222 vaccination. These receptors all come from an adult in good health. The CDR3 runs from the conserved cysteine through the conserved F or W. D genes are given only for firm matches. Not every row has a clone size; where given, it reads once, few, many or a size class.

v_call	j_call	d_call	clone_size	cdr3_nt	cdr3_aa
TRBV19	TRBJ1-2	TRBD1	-	TGTGCCAGTAGTACGACAGGGAACTATGGCTACACCTTC	CASSTTGNYGYTF
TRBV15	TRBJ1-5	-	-	TGTGCCACCAGTACAGCGGGGTCACAGCCCCAGCATTTT	CATSTAGSQPQHF
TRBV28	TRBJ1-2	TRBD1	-	TGTGCCAGCAGTCCCGGGACAGGGACTTCTAACTATGGCTACACCTTC	CASSPGTGTSNYGYTF
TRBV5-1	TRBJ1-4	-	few	TGCGCCAGCAGCTTGGCCGTGGCGGGTGAAAAACTGTTTTTT	CASSLAVAGEKLFF
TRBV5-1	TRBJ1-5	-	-	TGCGCCAGCAGCTTGGTGGCAGGGGACGGTCAGCCCCAGCATTTT	CASSLVAGDGQPQHF
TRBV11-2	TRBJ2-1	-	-	TGTGCCAGCAGCCGGACCCAACGGTACAATGAGCAGTTCTTC	CASSRTQRYNEQFF
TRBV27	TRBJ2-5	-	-	TGTGCCAGCAGTGGCGCCGCGGAGACCCAGTACTTC	CASSGAAETQYF
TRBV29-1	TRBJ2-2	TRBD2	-	TGCAGCGTTCCCTTCGGCGGGAGCGGTACCGGGGAGCTGTTTTTT	CSVPFGGSGTGELFF
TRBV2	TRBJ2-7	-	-	TGTGCCAGCAAGGGGGGGGCCGGGTACGAGCAGTACTTC	CASKGGAGYEQYF
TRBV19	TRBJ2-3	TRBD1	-	TGTGCCAGTAGTACCGACAGGGTCGGAAGTCGGTCGGCAGATACGCAGTATTTT	CASSTDRVGSRSADTQYF
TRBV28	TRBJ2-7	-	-	TGTGCCAGCTGTTTTGTTCAACAGGGACGGAGCTACGAGCAGTACTTC	CASCFVQQGRSYEQYF
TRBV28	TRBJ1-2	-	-	TGTGCCAGCAATATATACATGGGTAGGTCTGGCTACACCTTC	CASNIYMGRSGYTF
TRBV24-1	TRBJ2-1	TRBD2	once	TGTGCCACCAGTGATTTGGGGAGGGAGGAATACAATGAGCAGTTCTTC	CATSDLGREEYNEQFF
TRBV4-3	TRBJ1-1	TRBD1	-	TGCGCCAGCAGCCAAGTGCGGACAGGGGTTTACACTGAAGCTTTCTTT	CASSQVRTGVYTEAFF
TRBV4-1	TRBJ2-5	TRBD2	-	TGCGCCAGCAGCCAAGAGGGACTAGAAGAGACCCAGTACTTC	CASSQEGLEETQYF
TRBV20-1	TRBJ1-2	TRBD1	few	TGCAGTGCTAGTGGGACAGGGAGGGAGTACTATGGCTACACCTTC	CSASGTGREYYGYTF
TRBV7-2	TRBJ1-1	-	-	TGTGCCAGCAGCTCAAAAATCGGGATCGGAGCTTTCTTT	CASSSKIGIGAFF
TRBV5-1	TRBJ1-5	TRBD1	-	TGCGCCAGCAGTTCGACAGGGGGCCGCAATCAGCCCCAGCATTTT	CASSSTGGRNQPQHF
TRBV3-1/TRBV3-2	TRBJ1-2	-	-	TGTGCCAGCAGCCGCACCAATCTAGAGGCCTGGGGCTACACCTTC	CASSRTNLEAWGYTF
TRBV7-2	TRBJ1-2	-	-	TGTGCCAGCAGCTACGGAACAGGGACCACTAACTATGGCTACACCTTC	CASSYGTGTTNYGYTF
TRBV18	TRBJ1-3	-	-	TGTGCCAGCTCACCCCCCGCAGGGGTTGTTGGAAACACCATATATTTT	CASSPPAGVVGNTIYF
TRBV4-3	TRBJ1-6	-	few	TGCGCCAGCAGCCAAGAACCGTATTCACCCCTCCACTTT	CASSQEPYSPLHF
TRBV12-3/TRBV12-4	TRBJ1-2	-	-	TGTGCCAGCAGTCTGGCTGGGCGGAGTGGCTACACCTTC	CASSLAGRSGYTF
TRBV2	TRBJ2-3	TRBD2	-	TGTGCCAGCAATCTCCTAGCGGCGCGCACAGATACGCAGTATTTT	CASNLLAARTDTQYF
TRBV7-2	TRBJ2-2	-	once	TGTGCCAGCAGCCGGTGGGTGGGGACCGGGGAGCTGTTTTTT	CASSRWVGTGELFF
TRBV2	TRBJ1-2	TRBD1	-	TGTGCCAGCACCACCCGGGGACAGGCGGTGGGTGGCTACACCTTC	CASTTRGQAVGGYTF
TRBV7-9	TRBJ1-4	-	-	TGTGCCAGCAGCGTCGGGGCAGGGAATAATGAAAAACTGTTTTTT	CASSVGAGNNEKLFF
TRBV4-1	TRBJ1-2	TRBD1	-	TGCGCCAGCAGCCAAGCCAGGACAGGGCACTATGGCTACACCTTC	CASSQARTGHYGYTF
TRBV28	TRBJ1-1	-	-	TGTGCCAGCAGTCTCGACAGACTGAACACTGAAGCTTTCTTT	CASSLDRLNTEAFF
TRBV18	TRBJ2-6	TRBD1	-	TGTGCCAGCTCAGGACAGGGCTCTGGGGCCAACGTCCTGACTTTT	CASSGQGSGANVLTF
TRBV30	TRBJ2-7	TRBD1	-	TGTGCCTGGAGTCCGATGACAGGGTCAGGCTACGAGCAGTACTTC	CAWSPMTGSGYEQYF
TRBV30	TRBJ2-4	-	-	TGTGCCTGGAGTGTAAACAGGGAGGGATTCGTTCAGTACTTC	CAWSVNREGFVQYF
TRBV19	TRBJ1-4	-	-	TGTGCCAGGGACATCCTTAATGAAAAACTGTTTTTT	CARDILNEKLFF
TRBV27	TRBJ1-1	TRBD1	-	TGTGCCAGCAGCCCCAACAGGGGAGACACTGAAGCTTTCTTT	CASSPNRGDTEAFF
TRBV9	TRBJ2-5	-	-	TGTGCCAGCAGCCCCTCTTCCTATCGAAGCGAGACCCAGTACTTC	CASSPSSYRSETQYF